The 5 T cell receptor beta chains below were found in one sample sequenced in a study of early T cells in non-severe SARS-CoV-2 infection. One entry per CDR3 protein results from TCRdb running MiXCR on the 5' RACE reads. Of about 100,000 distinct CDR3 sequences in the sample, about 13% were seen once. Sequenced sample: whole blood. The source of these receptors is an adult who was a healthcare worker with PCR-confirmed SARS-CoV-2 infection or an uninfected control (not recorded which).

The CDR3, as DNA: TGCAGCGGGGGACAGGGGCGAGGAACCGGGGAGCTGTTTTTT. This codes for CSGGQGRGTGELFF. The rearrangement uses TRBV29-1 and TRBJ2-2, with 10 bases that match TRBD1. Germline-derived CDR1 and CDR2 are SQVTM and ANQGSEA. The CDR3 extends over 14 amino acids. With V trimmed by 7 bases and J by 5 bases, 7 bases remained unmatched.

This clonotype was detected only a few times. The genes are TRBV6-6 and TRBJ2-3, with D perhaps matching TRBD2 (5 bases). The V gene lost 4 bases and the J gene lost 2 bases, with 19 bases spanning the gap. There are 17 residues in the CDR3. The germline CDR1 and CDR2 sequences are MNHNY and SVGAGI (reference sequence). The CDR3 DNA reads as TGTGCCAGCAGTTCCACCCCAAGAGCGGAGAACACAGATACGCAGTATTTT. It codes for CASSSTPRAENTDTQYF.

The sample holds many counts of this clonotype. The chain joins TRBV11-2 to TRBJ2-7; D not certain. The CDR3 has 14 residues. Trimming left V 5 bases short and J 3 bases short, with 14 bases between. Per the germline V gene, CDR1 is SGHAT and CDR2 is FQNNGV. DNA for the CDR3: TGTGCCAGCAGCCTCGACCCGCGAAACTACGAGCAGTACTTC. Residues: CASSLDPRNYEQYF.

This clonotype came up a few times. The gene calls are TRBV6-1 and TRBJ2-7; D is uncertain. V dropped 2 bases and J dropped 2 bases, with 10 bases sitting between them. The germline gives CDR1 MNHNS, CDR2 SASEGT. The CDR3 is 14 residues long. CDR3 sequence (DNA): TGTGCCAGCAGTGAATCAGTCAGCACCTACGAGCAGTACTTC. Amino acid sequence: CASSESVSTYEQYF.

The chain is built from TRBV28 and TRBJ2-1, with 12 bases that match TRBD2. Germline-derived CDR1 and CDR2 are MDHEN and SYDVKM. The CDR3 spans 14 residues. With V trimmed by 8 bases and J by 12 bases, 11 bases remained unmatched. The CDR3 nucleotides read TGTGCCAGCGCACTAGCGGGGGGTTTGCGTAGGCAGTTCTTC. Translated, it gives CASALAGGLRRQFF.